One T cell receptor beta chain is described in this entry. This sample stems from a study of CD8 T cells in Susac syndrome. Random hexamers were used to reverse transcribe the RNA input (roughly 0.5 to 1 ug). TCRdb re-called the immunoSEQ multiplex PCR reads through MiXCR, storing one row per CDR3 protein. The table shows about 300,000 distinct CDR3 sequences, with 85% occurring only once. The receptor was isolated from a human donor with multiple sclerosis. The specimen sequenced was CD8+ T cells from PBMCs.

CDR3 amino acids: CASSVGASQSTDTQYF. The CDR3 DNA follows: TGTGCCAGCAGCGTAGGGGCTAGCCAAAGCACAGATACGCAGTATTTT. The chain carries TRBV9 and TRBJ2-3; D might be TRBD2 (5 bases). The V gene's germline CDR1 is SGDLS and CDR2 YYNGEE. Trimming left V 0 bases short and J 0 bases short, with 11 bases between. CDR3 length: 16 amino acids.